This T cell receptor (beta chain) was recovered during a study of beta chain features in type 1 diabetes. Study-wide results and caveats: Among type 1 diabetes patients, VDJ junctions had fewer insertions and more deletions. Type 1 diabetes patients showed a moderate but significant shortening of TCRB CDR3s in all four CD4+ subsets. Naive, central memory and Treg TCRB repertoires appeared more alike in patients than in healthy donors.

Comments on this clone: Antigen specificity is unknown.

The sequenced template was cDNA made from the entire isolated RNA. Clones were sequenced by immunoSEQ multiplex PCR, and TCRdb holds only the in-frame ones, with some missing. The sample yields hundreds of thousands of clones, approximately 9.9% seen once. A heparinised blood draw that averaged around 100 mL was obtained once from each donor. There are 15 residues in the CDR3. The germline gives CDR1 SGHRS, CDR2 YFSETQ. V lost 4 bases, J lost 0 bases, and 10 bases lay in between. This chain links TRBV5-1 with TRBJ2-2, with a weak D call TRBD1 (5 bases). The sequenced material came from central memory CD4+ T cells from blood. The source is a man in his thirties or forties with type 1 diabetes. DNA of the CDR3: TGCGCCAGCAGCCCCGACAGTGCGAACACCGGGGAGCTGTTTTTT. Residues: CASSPDSANTGELFF.